The 20 T cell receptor beta chains below were found in one sample sequenced in a study of blood T cell repertoires in COVID-19. Some clones are missing from TCRdb's copy, which holds only in-frame ones; the method was immunoSEQ multiplex PCR. The sample records about 380,000 clones, around 84% being singletons. Material for sequencing was peripheral blood. All receptors come from a human donor with acute or convalescent COVID-19. The donor label of this sample is uncertain.

This chain uses TRBV3-1 (or the pseudogene TRBV3-2) with TRBJ2-1; the D gene is possibly TRBD2 (7 bases). The V and J ends lost 4 bases and 0 bases respectively, with 13 bases between them. This CDR3 is built from 16 residues. Germline CDR1 LGHDT, CDR2 YNNKEL (reference sequence). The CDR3 bases are TGTGCCAGCAGCCTGAAGGGGGGGGGCTCCTACAATGAGCAGTTCTTC. Translation: CASSLKGGGSYNEQFF.

V usage is TRBV28 and J usage is TRBJ1-1; 7 bases line up with TRBD1. There are 13 residues in the CDR3. CDR1 is MDHEN, CDR2 SYDVKM, per germline. The J segment lost 0 bases and the V segment lost 10 bases, leaving 5 bases of the junction unmatched. This CDR3 is CAITTGVNTEAFF. The CDR3 DNA is TGTGCCATTACTACAGGGGTGAACACTGAAGCTTTCTTT. Variable domain in full (rest from reference TRBV28 and TRBJ1-1): DVKVTQSSRYLVKRTGEKVFLECVQDMDHENMFWYRQDPGLGLRLIYFSYDVKMKEKGDIPEGYSVSREKKERFSLILESASTNQTSMYLCAITTGVNTEAFFGQGTRLTVV.

This sequence joins TRBV19 and TRBJ2-5; D remains unclear. The CDR3 extends over 13 amino acids. Between the trimmed V and J ends, which lost 2 bases and 1 base, there was a span of 5 bases. Germline CDR1 LNHDA, CDR2 SQIVND (reference sequence). The DNA for the CDR3 is TGTGCCAGTAGTATATCCAGCCAAGAGACCCAGTACTTC. Protein product: CASSISSQETQYF.

J is TRBJ1-6 and V is TRBV6-5; tentative D call: TRBD1 (5 bases). CDR3 length: 14 residues. Germline V gives CDR1 MNHEY, CDR2 SVGAGI. The V and J ends lost 6 bases and 10 bases respectively, with 16 bases between them. The CDR3 region is CASRRGAWYSPLHF. DNA of the CDR3: TGTGCCAGCAGACGTGGGGCCTGGTACTCACCCCTCCACTTT.

The chain carries TRBV5-1 and TRBJ2-5; D perhaps matches TRBD1 (6 bases). CDR3 size: 15 residues. The germline CDR1 and CDR2 sequences are SGHRS and YFSETQ. V gave up 5 bases and J gave up 1 base, with 15 bases separating them. The DNA of the CDR3 is TGCGCCAGCAGACTTAACGCAGGGGCCCAAGAGACCCAGTACTTC. This encodes CASRLNAGAQETQYF.

The chain combines TRBV5-4 with TRBJ2-1; 8 bases line up with TRBD2. The CDR3 covers 18 residues. Trimming removed 3 bases from V and 3 bases from J; junction bases left unmatched: 14. Germline V gene lookup returns CDR1 SGHNT and CDR2 YYREEE (reference sequence). In nucleotides, the CDR3 is TGTGCCAGCAGCTCGGGGGGGCTAGGGACCAACTACTACAATGAGCAGTTCTTC. It is translated as CASSSGGLGTNYYNEQFF.

The rearrangement joins TRBV5-4 to TRBJ1-1, with 12 bases lining up with TRBD1. The CDR3 extends over 16 amino acids. Germline V lookup: CDR1 SGHNT, CDR2 YYREEE (reference sequence). With 3 bases clipped from V and 5 bases from J, the junction kept 8 bases outside the gene matches. This CDR3 is CASSSPGQGARTEAFF. As DNA, the CDR3 is TGTGCCAGCAGCTCACCGGGACAGGGGGCGAGGACTGAAGCTTTCTTT.

The rearrangement joins TRBV6-5 to TRBJ1-2, with D perhaps TRBD1 (5 bases). Trimming cost V 2 bases and J 8 bases, with 18 bases left between them. There are 15 residues in the CDR3. The germline V gene has CDR1 MNHEY and CDR2 SVGAGI. The CDR3 sequence: CASSYPRGGKGGYTF. CDR3 bases: TGTGCCAGCAGTTACCCTCGTGGGGGGAAAGGGGGCTACACCTTC.

This chain joins TRBV9 and TRBJ2-1; TRBD2 aligns across 8 bases. The CDR3 runs 16 residues. Trimming removed 4 bases from V and 0 bases from J; junction bases left unmatched: 6. Germline CDR1 SGDLS, CDR2 YYNGEE. DNA of the CDR3: TGTGCCAGCAGCCCCCGAAGCGGGGGCTCCTACAATGAGCAGTTCTTC. It is translated as CASSPRSGGSYNEQFF.

V and J are TRBV28 and TRBJ2-4, with TRBD2 matching 13 bases. Unmatched junction bases numbered 10, after V lost 5 bases and J lost 6 bases. CDR3 length: 17 amino acids. The V gene's germline CDR1 is MDHEN and CDR2 SYDVKM. The CDR3: CASSETSGGSLVNIQYF. In DNA form, the CDR3 reads TGTGCCAGCAGTGAGACTAGCGGGGGGTCTCTCGTAAACATTCAGTACTTC. Using reference TRBV28 and TRBJ2-4 for the parts outside the CDR3, the full variable domain is DVKVTQSSRYLVKRTGEKVFLECVQDMDHENMFWYRQDPGLGLRLIYFSYDVKMKEKGDIPEGYSVSREKKERFSLILESASTNQTSMYLCASSETSGGSLVNIQYFGAGTRLSVL.

J is TRBJ1-1 and V is TRBV18, with 7 bases that match TRBD1. The CDR3 is made up of 15 amino acids. CDR1 and CDR2 (germline): KGHSH, LQKENI. With V trimmed by 1 base and J by 6 bases, 8 bases remained unmatched. The CDR3 DNA sequence: TGTGCCAGCTCACCACTCCAGGGGGATAGCGCTGAAGCTTTCTTT. This translates into CASSPLQGDSAEAFF.

The chain links TRBV5-1 to TRBJ2-5; 8 bases are shared with TRBD1. CDR1 and CDR2 from the germline V gene are SGHRS and YFSETQ. Unmatched junction bases numbered 4, after V lost 4 bases and J lost 5 bases. The CDR3 is 13 amino acids. The CDR3 loop reads CASSRQGRETQYF. The DNA of the CDR3 is TGCGCCAGCAGCCGACAGGGGCGGGAGACCCAGTACTTC.

The CDR3 coding sequence is TGTGCCAGCAGCCAAGCGGCTAGCGGGAGGGGTGAGCAGTACTTC. Translating gives CASSQAASGRGEQYF. The chain links TRBV4-2 to TRBJ2-7; TRBD2 matches 12 bases. J gave up 7 bases and V 1 base, and 5 bases lay outside the gene matches. The CDR3 spans 15 residues. Germline V CDR1 and CDR2: LGHNA, YNFKEQ.

This chain connects TRBV2 to TRBJ2-1; D perhaps matches TRBD1 (5 bases). Germline CDR1 and CDR2: SNHLY and FYNNEI. This CDR3 has 12 amino acids. With 6 bases removed from V and 9 bases from J, the gap between germline ends came to 12 bases. CDR3 region: CASSFRGGEQFF. For the CDR3, the DNA is TGTGCCAGCAGCTTTAGGGGCGGTGAGCAGTTCTTC. Together with reference TRBV2 and TRBJ2-1, the CDR3 gives the full variable domain: EPEVTQTPSHQVTQMGQEVILRCVPISNHLYFYWYRQILGQKVEFLVSFYNNEISEKSEIFDDQFSVERPDGSNFTLKIRSTKLEDSAMYFCASSFRGGEQFFGPGTRLTVL.

The rearrangement uses TRBV12-3 or TRBV12-4 and TRBJ2-3; maybe TRBD1 (6 bases). Trimming stripped 6 bases from V and 2 bases from J, with 9 bases between. The CDR3 sequence is 13 residues long. The CDR3 sequence is CASRGQLTDTQYF. The CDR3 DNA is TGTGCCAGCAGGGGACAACTCACAGATACGCAGTATTTT.

The chain combines TRBV5-5 with TRBJ1-2; a weak D match, TRBD1 (5 bases). Germline CDR1 SGHKS, CDR2 YYEKEE (reference sequence). There are 16 residues in the CDR3. V gave up 1 base and J gave up 4 bases, with 17 bases separating them. CDR3 amino acids: CASSLTAQAGRYGYTF. DNA for the CDR3: TGTGCCAGCAGCTTGACAGCTCAGGCAGGGCGCTATGGCTACACCTTC.

The chain carries TRBV5-5 and TRBJ1-3, with TRBD1 matching 7 bases. In germline, CDR1 is SGHKS, CDR2 YYEKEE (reference sequence). Trimming removed 5 bases from V and 9 bases from J; junction bases left unmatched: 20. This CDR3 spans 17 amino acids. The CDR3 sequence: CASSSSRDRLISGTIYF. CDR3 DNA sequence: TGTGCCAGCAGTTCAAGCCGGGACAGATTGATTTCGGGCACCATATATTTT.

The chain joins TRBV4-1 to TRBJ1-5; 7 nucleotides align to TRBD1. The CDR3 spans 17 residues. V lost 0 bases and J lost 2; bases outside the gene matches: 7. Per germline, CDR1 MGHRA and CDR2 YSYEKL. The DNA of the CDR3 is TGCGCCAGCAGCCAAGATCAGAACAGGGGTGGCAATCAGCCCCAGCATTTT. It codes for CASSQDQNRGGNQPQHF.

The rearrangement uses TRBV7-9 and TRBJ1-2; 9 bases fit TRBD1. With V trimmed by 4 bases and J by 2 bases, 5 bases remained unmatched. Germline lookup yields CDR1 SEHNR and CDR2 FQNEAQ (reference sequence). This CDR3 region has 15 residues. The CDR3 DNA follows: TGTGCCAGCAGCTCCTACACAGGGGGCAACTATGGCTACACCTTC. Translating it yields CASSSYTGGNYGYTF.

This clone was picked up many times. The chain has TRBV15 and TRBJ2-7; 9 bases are shared with TRBD1. This CDR3 is 17 amino acids long. From germline, CDR1 is LNHNV and CDR2 YYDKDF (reference sequence). The J segment lost 1 base and the V segment lost 0 bases, leaving 7 bases of the junction unmatched. CDR3 in amino acids: CATSREKGQGVSYEQYF. CDR3 bases: TGTGCCACCAGCAGAGAGAAGGGACAGGGAGTATCCTACGAGCAGTACTTC.